The next 20 T cell receptor beta chains were all read from a single sample in a study of blood T cell repertoires in COVID-19. Only in-frame clones appear in the TCRdb table, and some are missing; sequencing was by immunoSEQ multiplex PCR. Counted here are some 170,000 clones, 84% occurring once; the ten biggest clones make up 12% to 15%. Sequencing was performed on PBMCs or T cells enriched from blood (not recorded which). The origin of the receptors is a man between 45 and 60 years old who had recovered from COVID-19.

The chain links TRBV2 to TRBJ2-1, with 9 bases that match TRBD2. Germline values: CDR1 SNHLY, CDR2 FYNNEI. The CDR3 has 14 amino acids. Losses at the gene ends were 8 bases for V and 6 bases for J; bases not matched to a gene: 8. Here the CDR3 DNA reads TGTGCCAGCCTTCTGCTAGCGGGGACCAATGAGCAGTTCTTC. Amino acid sequence: CASLLLAGTNEQFF.

The sample holds a few counts of this clone. Here the CDR3 reads CASRAGGDGNTIYF. Written as DNA, the CDR3 is TGTGCCAGCAGGGCAGGGGGCGACGGAAACACCATATATTTT. V gene TRBV2 combines with J gene TRBJ1-3; TRBD1 matches at 8 bases. Germline V gene data show CDR1 as SNHLY and CDR2 as FYNNEI. The length of the CDR3 is 14 residues. V lost 6 bases, J lost 4 bases, and 5 bases stayed unmatched.

V gene TRBV5-1 combines with J gene TRBJ2-5, with 10 bases identical to TRBD1. The V and J ends lost 4 bases and 5 bases, in that order; junction bases with no gene match: 8. This CDR3 comprises 15 residues. The germline CDR1 and CDR2 sequences are SGHRS and YFSETQ. The CDR3: CASSVGTGARETQYF. The CDR3 nucleotides are TGCGCCAGCAGCGTTGGGACAGGGGCCAGGGAGACCCAGTACTTC.

V is TRBV4-1 and J is TRBJ1-2; 7 bases agree with TRBD1. Germline V gives CDR1 MGHRA, CDR2 YSYEKL. This CDR3 contains 15 residues. V shed 3 bases, J shed 4 bases, and the junction held 8 bases outside the gene matches. The chain's CDR3 is CASSHPDREIYGYTF. The CDR3 region has the DNA TGCGCCAGCAGCCACCCCGACAGGGAGATCTATGGCTACACCTTC.

The chain employs TRBV2 and TRBJ2-2; a possible D gene is TRBD1 (6 bases). The CDR3 is 14 residues long. V was trimmed by 6 bases and J by 5 bases, leaving 13 bases between them. Germline loops: CDR1 SNHLY, CDR2 FYNNEI. The CDR3 protein is CASRHRVLTGELFF. The CDR3 DNA is TGTGCCAGCAGACACAGGGTGTTGACCGGGGAGCTGTTTTTT.

The V call is TRBV29-1, the J call TRBJ1-3; TRBD1 is a possible D gene (6 bases). The V and J ends lost 2 bases and 4 bases respectively, with 27 bases between them. CDR1 and CDR2 (germline): SQVTM, ANQGSEA. The length of the CDR3 is 19 residues. CDR3 in DNA: TGCAGCGTTGAACTATCGCTGGGGGCGAGAGACAACTCGGGAAACACCATATATTTT. This codes for CSVELSLGARDNSGNTIYF.

This chain uses TRBV19 with TRBJ1-5; 8 bases align to TRBD1. CDR1 is LNHDA, CDR2 SQIVND, per germline (reference sequence). Trimming at V came to 5 bases and at J to 3 bases, leaving 6 bases not matched to a gene. The CDR3 consists of 15 residues. The CDR3 here is CASSRDRGDNQPQHF. DNA for the CDR3: TGTGCCAGTAGTCGCGACAGGGGAGACAATCAGCCCCAGCATTTT.

This clone appeared once. V and J are TRBV7-9 and TRBJ2-6; 10 nucleotides match TRBD1. CDR3 length: 18 amino acids. J gave up 4 bases and V 5 bases, and 11 bases lay outside the gene matches. Germline lookup yields CDR1 SEHNR and CDR2 FQNEAQ (reference sequence). The chain's CDR3 is CASSKSGTGATGANVLTF. As DNA, the CDR3 is TGTGCCAGCAGCAAATCCGGGACAGGGGCTACAGGGGCCAACGTCCTGACTTTC. The entire variable domain, with the rest obtained from reference TRBV7-9 and TRBJ2-6, is as follows: DTGVSQNPRHKITKRGQNVTFRCDPISEHNRLYWYRQTLGQGPEFLTYFQNEAQLEKSRLLSDRFSAERPKGSFSTLEIQRTEQGDSAMYLCASSKSGTGATGANVLTFGAGSRLTVL.

This clone was seen once. This rearrangement joins TRBV3-1 (or the pseudogene TRBV3-2) to TRBJ2-7; D gene unclear. The CDR3 is 15 residues long. With 1 base removed from V and 7 bases from J, the gap between germline ends came to 17 bases. Germline CDR1 LGHDT, CDR2 YNNKEL (reference sequence). The DNA of the CDR3 is TGTGCCAGCAGCCAAGGCGGTGCGGCTGTCGAAGAGCAGTACTTC. Encoded protein: CASSQGGAAVEEQYF.

In this sample, this clone turned up once. The rearrangement uses TRBV7-9 and TRBJ1-3; D possibly corresponds to TRBD1 (5 bases). Trimming left V 5 bases short and J 0 bases short, with 11 bases between. Germline values: CDR1 SEHNR, CDR2 FQNEAQ (reference sequence). The CDR3 runs 15 residues. Here the CDR3 DNA reads TGTGCCAGCAGCCAGGGACTAATCTCTGGAAACACCATATATTTT. Translating gives CASSQGLISGNTIYF.

The rearrangement links TRBV10-1 to TRBJ2-2; D is unclear. With 5 bases removed from V and 4 bases from J, the gap between germline ends came to 8 bases. CDR3 length: 13 residues. Germline loops: CDR1 WNHNN, CDR2 SYGVQD (reference sequence). The CDR3 loop is CASSQKSTGELFF. The CDR3 DNA reads TGCGCCAGCAGTCAGAAATCCACCGGGGAGCTGTTTTTT.

The rearrangement links TRBV11-2 to TRBJ1-1; TRBD1 agrees at 7 bases. Germline CDR1 and CDR2: SGHAT and FQNNGV. The V and J ends lost 0 bases and 4 bases, in that order; junction bases with no gene match: 11. The CDR3 runs to 17 residues. In nucleotides, the CDR3 is TGTGCCAGCAGCTTAGATTTCACAGGGGATGGCGGCACTGAAGCTTTCTTT. Translating it yields CASSLDFTGDGGTEAFF.

The rearrangement uses TRBV9 and TRBJ1-5, with D perhaps TRBD1 (5 bases). V was pared by 0 bases and J by 0 bases, with 16 bases between. Germline CDR1 SGDLS, CDR2 YYNGEE. This CDR3 is 18 amino acids long. CDR3 loop: CASSVGPGAPYSNQPQHF. In DNA, the CDR3 is TGTGCCAGCAGCGTAGGTCCTGGGGCTCCTTATAGCAATCAGCCCCAGCATTTT. Complete variable domain (other parts from reference TRBV9 and TRBJ1-5): DSGVTQTPKHLITATGQRVTLRCSPRSGDLSVYWYQQSLDQGLQFLIQYYNGEERAKGNILERFSAQQFPDLHSELNLSSLELGDSALYFCASSVGPGAPYSNQPQHFGDGTRLSIL.

About this clone: One base away lies a much larger clone, so this may be a sequencing read error. Different DNA sequences within this sample yield the same CDR3. V gene TRBV7-9 combines with J gene TRBJ1-1; D may be TRBD1 (5 bases). Looked up from germline, CDR1 is SEHNR and CDR2 is FQNEAQ (reference sequence). Trimming removed 2 bases at V and 4 bases at J, with 8 bases between. This CDR3 has 13 residues. CDR3 nucleotides: TGTGCCAGCAGCTTATCGGGGGGCACTGAAGCTTTCTTT. Amino acids: CASSLSGGTEAFF. Drawing the rest from reference TRBV7-9 and TRBJ1-1, the complete variable domain is DTGVSQNPRHKITKRGQNVTFRCDPISEHNRLYWYRQTLGQGPEFLTYFQNEAQLEKSRLLSDRFSAERPKGSFSTLEIQRTEQGDSAMYLCASSLSGGTEAFFGQGTRLTVV.

The rearrangement links TRBV5-1 to TRBJ2-7; D might be TRBD2 (6 bases). This CDR3 has 14 residues. Germline CDR1 SGHRS, CDR2 YFSETQ. The V end lost 3 bases, the J end lost 2 bases, and 12 bases lay between the germline ends. This CDR3 is CASSSGTGTYEQYF. The CDR3 bases are TGCGCCAGCAGCTCCGGGACTGGGACCTACGAGCAGTACTTC.

This chain connects TRBV5-4 to TRBJ2-7, with 7 positions matching TRBD1. This CDR3 has 13 residues. J lost 4 bases, V lost 4 bases, and 5 bases had no gene match. Per germline, CDR1 SGHNT and CDR2 YYREEE (reference sequence). The CDR3 is CASSPGTEYEQYF. CDR3 in DNA: TGTGCCAGCAGCCCAGGGACAGAGTACGAGCAGTACTTC.

The DNA of the CDR3 is TGTGCCAGCAGCTTAGGGCTAGCGGGGGTTGGAGATACGCAGTATTTT. It translates to CASSLGLAGVGDTQYF. J is TRBJ2-3 and V is TRBV11-3, with 10 bases identical to TRBD2. The CDR3 contains 16 residues. Looked up from germline, CDR1 is SGHNT and CDR2 is YENEEA. The junction had 6 bases not matched to a gene; V was cut back by 1 base and J by 5 bases.

This chain links TRBV6-4 with TRBJ2-1; 8 nucleotides match TRBD2. V dropped 2 bases and J dropped 4; count of bases not matched to a gene: 4. CDR1 and CDR2 (germline): MRHNA, SNTAGT. The CDR3 extends over 15 amino acids. The CDR3 coding sequence is TGTGCCAGCAGTGACGGGGCGGGGGGATACAATGAGCAGTTCTTC. It encodes CASSDGAGGYNEQFF.

The rearrangement joins TRBV5-1 to TRBJ1-1, with 7 nucleotides matching TRBD1. This CDR3 has 18 amino acids. The ends lost 4 bases at V and 2 bases at J; junction bases unmatched: 17. The V gene's germline CDR1 is SGHRS and CDR2 YFSETQ. CDR3 in amino acids: CASSPRPGTAYRNTEAFF. The CDR3 coding sequence is TGCGCCAGCAGCCCAAGACCCGGGACAGCGTACCGAAACACTGAAGCTTTCTTT.

V gene TRBV5-6 combines with J gene TRBJ2-2; D is ambiguous. V was pared by 2 bases and J by 6 bases, with 5 bases between. Germline V lookup: CDR1 SGHDT, CDR2 YYEEEE. The CDR3 sequence is 12 residues long. CDR3 sequence: CASSFAAGELFF. CDR3 sequence (DNA): TGTGCCAGCAGCTTCGCGGCCGGGGAGCTGTTTTTT. Full variable domain (rest looked up from reference TRBV5-6 and TRBJ2-2): DAGVTQSPTHLIKTRGQQVTLRCSPKSGHDTVSWYQQALGQGPQFIFQYYEEEERQRGNFPDRFSGHQFPNYSSELNVNALLLGDSALYLCASSFAAGELFFGEGSRLTVL.